The present T cell receptor beta chain was sequenced within a study of CD8 T cells in ankylosing spondylitis. Researchers built TCR beta libraries using quantitative 5'-RACE with molecular barcodes. MiXCR was run by TCRdb on the 5' RACE reads, yielding one entry per CDR3 protein. The sample has approximately 520,000 distinct CDR3 sequences, over 4% seen once; the top ten hold around 3.5%. This clonotype showed up many times. Its antigen is unknown. The CDR3 consists of 16 residues. Germline CDR1 is LGHNA and CDR2 is YSLEER. V was pared by 1 base and J by 3 bases, with 8 bases of the junction left unmatched. Overall study findings and caveats: Disease-linked clones reportedly concentrated significantly in matched ankylosing spondylitis synovial fluid. For ankylosing spondylitis blood, a TCR beta motif of 8 or 9 highly homologous variants appeared characteristic.

The TCR was taken from a male donor with ankylosing spondylitis. The sample taken for sequencing was blood, either unsorted or a sorted T cell fraction (not recorded which). V is TRBV4-3 and J is TRBJ2-7, with 8 bases matching TRBD1. The CDR3 spells CASSQALGTGDYEQYF. CDR3 bases: TGCGCCAGCAGCCAAGCTTTGGGGACAGGAGACTACGAGCAGTACTTC.